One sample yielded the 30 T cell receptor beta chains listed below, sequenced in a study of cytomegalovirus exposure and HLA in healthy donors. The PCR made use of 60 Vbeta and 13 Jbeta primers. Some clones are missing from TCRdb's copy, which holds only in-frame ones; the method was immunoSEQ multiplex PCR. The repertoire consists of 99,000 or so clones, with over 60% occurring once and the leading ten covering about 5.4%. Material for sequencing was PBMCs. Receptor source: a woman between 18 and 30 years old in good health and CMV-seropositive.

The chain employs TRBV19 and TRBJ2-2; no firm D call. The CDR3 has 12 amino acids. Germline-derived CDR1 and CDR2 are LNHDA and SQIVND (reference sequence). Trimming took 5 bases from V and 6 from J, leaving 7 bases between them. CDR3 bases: TGTGCCAGTAGTCAACGAGCCGGGGAGCTGTTTTTT. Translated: CASSQRAGELFF.

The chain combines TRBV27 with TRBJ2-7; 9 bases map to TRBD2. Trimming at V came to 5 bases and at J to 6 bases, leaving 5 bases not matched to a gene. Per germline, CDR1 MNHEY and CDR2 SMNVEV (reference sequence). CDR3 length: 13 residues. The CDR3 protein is CASSNGLAIEQYF. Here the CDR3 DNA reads TGTGCCAGCAGTAATGGACTAGCGATCGAGCAGTACTTC.

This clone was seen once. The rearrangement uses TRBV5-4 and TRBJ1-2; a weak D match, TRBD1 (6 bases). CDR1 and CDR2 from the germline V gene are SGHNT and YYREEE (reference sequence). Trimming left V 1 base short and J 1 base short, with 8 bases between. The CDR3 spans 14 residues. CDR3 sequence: CASSLTGNNYGYTF. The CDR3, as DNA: TGTGCCAGCAGCTTGACAGGGAATAACTATGGCTACACCTTC.

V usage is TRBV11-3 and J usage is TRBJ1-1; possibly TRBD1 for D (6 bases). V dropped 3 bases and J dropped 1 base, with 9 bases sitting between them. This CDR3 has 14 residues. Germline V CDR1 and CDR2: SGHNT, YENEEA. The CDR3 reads CASSLDSSNTEAFF. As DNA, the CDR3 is TGTGCCAGCAGCTTGGACAGTTCGAACACTGAAGCTTTCTTT.

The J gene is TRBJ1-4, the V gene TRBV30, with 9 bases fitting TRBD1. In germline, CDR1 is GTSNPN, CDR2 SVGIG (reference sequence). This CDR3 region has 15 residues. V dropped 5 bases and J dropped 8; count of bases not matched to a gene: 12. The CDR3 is CAWRMAGTGREKLFF. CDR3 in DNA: TGTGCCTGGCGTATGGCCGGGACAGGGAGAGAAAAACTGTTTTTT.

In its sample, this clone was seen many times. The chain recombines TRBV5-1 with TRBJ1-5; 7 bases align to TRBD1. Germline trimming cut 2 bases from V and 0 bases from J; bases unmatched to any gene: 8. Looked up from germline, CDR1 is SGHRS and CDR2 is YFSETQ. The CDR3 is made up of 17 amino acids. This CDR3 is CASSLEGGFNSNQPQHF. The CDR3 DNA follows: TGCGCCAGCAGCTTAGAAGGGGGCTTCAATAGCAATCAGCCCCAGCATTTT.

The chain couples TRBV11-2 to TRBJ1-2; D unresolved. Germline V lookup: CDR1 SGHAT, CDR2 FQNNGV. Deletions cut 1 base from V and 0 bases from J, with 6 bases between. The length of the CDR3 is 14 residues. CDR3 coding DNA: TGTGCCAGCAGCTTAGCCGAGGCTAACTATGGCTACACCTTC. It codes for CASSLAEANYGYTF.

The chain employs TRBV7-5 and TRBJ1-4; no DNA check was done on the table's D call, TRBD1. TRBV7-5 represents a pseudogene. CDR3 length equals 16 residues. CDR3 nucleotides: TGTGCCAGAAGCTGCAGGGGTAAGAGGGCTAATGAAAAACTGTTTTTT. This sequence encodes CARSCRGKRANEKLFF.

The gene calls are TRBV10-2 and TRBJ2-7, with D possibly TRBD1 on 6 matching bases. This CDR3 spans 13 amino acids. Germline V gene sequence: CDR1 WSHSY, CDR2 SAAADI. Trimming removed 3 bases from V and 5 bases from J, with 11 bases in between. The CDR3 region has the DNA TGCGCCAGCAGTGAATCACAGGGCAACGAGCAGTACTTC. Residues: CASSESQGNEQYF.

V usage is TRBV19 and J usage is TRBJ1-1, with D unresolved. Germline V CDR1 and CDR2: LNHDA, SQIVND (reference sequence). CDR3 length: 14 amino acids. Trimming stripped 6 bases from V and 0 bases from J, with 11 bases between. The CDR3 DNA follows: TGTGCCAGTAGGGTCGCTTACATGAACACTGAAGCTTTCTTT. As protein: CASRVAYMNTEAFF.

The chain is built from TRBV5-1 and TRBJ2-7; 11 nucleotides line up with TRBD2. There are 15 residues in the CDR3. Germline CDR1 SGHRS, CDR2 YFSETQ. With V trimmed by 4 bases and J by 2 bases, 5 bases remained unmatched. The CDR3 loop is CASSHGTSGTYEQYF. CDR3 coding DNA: TGCGCCAGCAGCCATGGGACTAGCGGAACCTACGAGCAGTACTTC.

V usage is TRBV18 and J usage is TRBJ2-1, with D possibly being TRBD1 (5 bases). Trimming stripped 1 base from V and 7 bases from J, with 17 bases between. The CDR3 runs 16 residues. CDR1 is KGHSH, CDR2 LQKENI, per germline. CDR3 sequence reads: CASSPRAGITDNEQFF. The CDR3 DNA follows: TGTGCCAGCTCACCACGAGCAGGGATTACTGATAATGAGCAGTTCTTC.

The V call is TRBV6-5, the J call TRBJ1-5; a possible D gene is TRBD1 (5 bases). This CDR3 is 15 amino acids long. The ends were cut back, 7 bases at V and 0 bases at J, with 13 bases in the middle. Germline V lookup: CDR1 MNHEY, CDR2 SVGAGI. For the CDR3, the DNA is TGTGCCAGCATTCCCGACAGAAATAGCAATCAGCCCCAGCATTTT. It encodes CASIPDRNSNQPQHF.

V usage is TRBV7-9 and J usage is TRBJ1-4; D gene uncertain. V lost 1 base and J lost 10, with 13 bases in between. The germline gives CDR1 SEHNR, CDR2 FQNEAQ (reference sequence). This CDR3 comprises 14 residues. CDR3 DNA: TGTGCCAGCAGCTTAGAGACACTGTCTGGAAAACTGTTTTTT. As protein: CASSLETLSGKLFF.

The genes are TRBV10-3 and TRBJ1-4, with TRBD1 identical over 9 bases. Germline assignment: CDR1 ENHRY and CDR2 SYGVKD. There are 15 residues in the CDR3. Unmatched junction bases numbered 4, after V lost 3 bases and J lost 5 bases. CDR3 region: CAISEPGQGNEKLFF. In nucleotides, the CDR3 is TGTGCCATCAGTGAACCGGGACAGGGAAATGAAAAACTGTTTTTT.

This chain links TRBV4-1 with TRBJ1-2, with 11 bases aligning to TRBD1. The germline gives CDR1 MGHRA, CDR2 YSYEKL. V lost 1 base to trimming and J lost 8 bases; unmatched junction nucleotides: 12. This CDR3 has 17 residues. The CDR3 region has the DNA TGCGCCAGCAGCCAAGGATTTTCGGGGACAGGGGGGACGGGCTACACCTTC. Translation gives CASSQGFSGTGGTGYTF.

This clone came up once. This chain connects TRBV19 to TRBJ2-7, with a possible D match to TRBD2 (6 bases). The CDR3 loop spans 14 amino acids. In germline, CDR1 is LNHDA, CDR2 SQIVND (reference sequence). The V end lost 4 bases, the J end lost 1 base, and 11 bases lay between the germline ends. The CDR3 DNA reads TGTGCCAGTAGTAACCCGGGAGCGTCCTACGAGCAGTACTTC. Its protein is CASSNPGASYEQYF.

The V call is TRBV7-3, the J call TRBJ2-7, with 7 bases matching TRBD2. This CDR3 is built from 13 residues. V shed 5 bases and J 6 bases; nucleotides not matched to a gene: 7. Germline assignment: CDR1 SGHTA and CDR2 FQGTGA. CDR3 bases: TGTGCCAGCAGCCTAATGGGGGGGAGCGAGCAGTACTTC. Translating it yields CASSLMGGSEQYF.

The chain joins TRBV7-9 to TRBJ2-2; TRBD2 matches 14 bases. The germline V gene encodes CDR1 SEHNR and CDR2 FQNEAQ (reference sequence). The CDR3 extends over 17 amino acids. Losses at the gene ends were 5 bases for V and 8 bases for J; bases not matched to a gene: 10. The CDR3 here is CASSIPGLAGAKGELFF. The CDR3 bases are TGTGCCAGCAGCATTCCGGGACTAGCGGGAGCTAAGGGGGAGCTGTTTTTT.

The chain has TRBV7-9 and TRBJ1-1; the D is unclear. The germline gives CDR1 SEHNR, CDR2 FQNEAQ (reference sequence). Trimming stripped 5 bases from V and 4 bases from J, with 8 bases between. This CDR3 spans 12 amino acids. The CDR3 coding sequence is TGTGCCAGCAGCGTCCGCAGCACTGAAGCTTTCTTT. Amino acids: CASSVRSTEAFF.

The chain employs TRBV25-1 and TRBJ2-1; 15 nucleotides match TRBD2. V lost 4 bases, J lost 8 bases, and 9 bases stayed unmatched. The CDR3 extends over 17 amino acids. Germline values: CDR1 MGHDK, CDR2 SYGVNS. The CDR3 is CASSVWTSGRAVHEQFF. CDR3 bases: TGTGCCAGCAGTGTCTGGACTAGCGGGAGGGCCGTCCATGAGCAGTTCTTC.

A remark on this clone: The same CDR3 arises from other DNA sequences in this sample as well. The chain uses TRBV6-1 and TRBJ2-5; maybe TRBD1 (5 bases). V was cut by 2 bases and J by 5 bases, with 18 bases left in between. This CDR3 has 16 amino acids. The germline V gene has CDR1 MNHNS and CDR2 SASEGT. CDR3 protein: CASSERAGSVRETQYF. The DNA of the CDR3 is TGTGCCAGCAGTGAACGGGCAGGGTCTGTACGGGAGACCCAGTACTTC.

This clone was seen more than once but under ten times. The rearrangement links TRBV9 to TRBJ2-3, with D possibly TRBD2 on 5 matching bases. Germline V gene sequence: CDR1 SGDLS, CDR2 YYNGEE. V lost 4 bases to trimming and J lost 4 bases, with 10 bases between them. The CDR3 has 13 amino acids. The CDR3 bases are TGTGCCAGCAGCAGCGGCGATTCAGATACGCAGTATTTT. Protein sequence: CASSSGDSDTQYF.

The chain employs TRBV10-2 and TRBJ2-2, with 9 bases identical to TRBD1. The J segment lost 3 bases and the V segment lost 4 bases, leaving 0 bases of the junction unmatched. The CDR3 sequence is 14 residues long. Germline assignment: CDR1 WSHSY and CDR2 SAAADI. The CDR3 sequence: CASSGQGDTGELFF. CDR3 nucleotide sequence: TGCGCCAGCAGTGGACAGGGGGACACCGGGGAGCTGTTTTTT.

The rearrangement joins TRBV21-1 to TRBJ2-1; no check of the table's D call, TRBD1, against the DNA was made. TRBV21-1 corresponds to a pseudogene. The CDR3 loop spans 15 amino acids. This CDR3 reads CARTGAPSSYNEQFF. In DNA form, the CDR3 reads TGTGCCAGGACAGGTGCCCCGAGCTCCTACAATGAGCAGTTCTTC.

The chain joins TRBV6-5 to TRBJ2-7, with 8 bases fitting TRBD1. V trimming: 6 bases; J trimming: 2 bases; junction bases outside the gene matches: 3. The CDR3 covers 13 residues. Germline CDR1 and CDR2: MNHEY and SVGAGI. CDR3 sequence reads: CASSTGGPYEQYF. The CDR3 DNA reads TGTGCCAGCAGCACAGGGGGACCCTACGAGCAGTACTTC.

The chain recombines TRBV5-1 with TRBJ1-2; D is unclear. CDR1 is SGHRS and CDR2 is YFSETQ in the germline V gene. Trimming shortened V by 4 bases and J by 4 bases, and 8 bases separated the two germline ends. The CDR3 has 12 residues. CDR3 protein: CASSAGSYGYTF. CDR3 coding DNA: TGCGCCAGCAGCGCGGGATCCTATGGCTACACCTTC.

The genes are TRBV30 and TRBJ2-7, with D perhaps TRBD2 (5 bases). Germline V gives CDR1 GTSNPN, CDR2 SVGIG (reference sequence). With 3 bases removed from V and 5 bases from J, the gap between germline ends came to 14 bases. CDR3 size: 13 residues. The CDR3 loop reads CAWRDRDWNEQYF. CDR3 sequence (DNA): TGTGCCTGGAGGGACCGGGATTGGAACGAGCAGTACTTC.

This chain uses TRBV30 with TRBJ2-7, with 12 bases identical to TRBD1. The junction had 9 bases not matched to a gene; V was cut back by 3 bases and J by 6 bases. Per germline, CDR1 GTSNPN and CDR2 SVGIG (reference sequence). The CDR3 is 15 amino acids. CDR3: CAWSLSGQGAGEQYF. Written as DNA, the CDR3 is TGTGCCTGGAGCCTCTCGGGACAGGGGGCAGGCGAGCAGTACTTC.

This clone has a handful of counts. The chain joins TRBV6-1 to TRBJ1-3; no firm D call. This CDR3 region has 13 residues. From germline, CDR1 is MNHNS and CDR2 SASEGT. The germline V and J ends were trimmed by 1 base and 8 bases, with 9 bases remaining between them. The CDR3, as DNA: TGTGCCAGCAGTGAAGTCAGGTTTGACACCATATATTTT. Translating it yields CASSEVRFDTIYF.